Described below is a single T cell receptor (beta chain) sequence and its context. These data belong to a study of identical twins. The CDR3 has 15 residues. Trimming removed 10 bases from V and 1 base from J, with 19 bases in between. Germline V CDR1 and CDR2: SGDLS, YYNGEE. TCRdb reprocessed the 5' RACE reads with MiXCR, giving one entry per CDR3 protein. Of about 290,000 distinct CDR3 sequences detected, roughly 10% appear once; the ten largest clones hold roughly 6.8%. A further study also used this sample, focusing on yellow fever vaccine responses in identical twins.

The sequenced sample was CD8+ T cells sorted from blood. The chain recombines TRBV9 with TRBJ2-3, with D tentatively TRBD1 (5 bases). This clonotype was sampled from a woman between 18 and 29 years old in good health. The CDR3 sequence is CAGAELRVGTDTQYF. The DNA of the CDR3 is TGTGCCGGAGCAGAACTCAGGGTCGGCACAGATACGCAGTATTTT.